Sequencing of this T cell receptor beta chain was carried out in a study of T cells in localized non-small cell lung cancer. Study-wide findings and caveats: Across samples, adjacent lung featured a median around 56 of the top 100 tumor clones. Longer overall survival was associated with a higher density of T cells in the blood. Uninvolved nearby lung showed the greatest T cell clonality, exceeding that found in tumor. Sequencing covered just one tumor region, so heterogeneity cannot be ruled out.

J lost 0 bases, V lost 9 bases, and 4 bases had no gene match. CDR1 WSHSY and CDR2 SAAADI come from the germline V gene. The CDR3 contains 13 residues. Produced via immunoSEQ multiplex PCR; TCRdb's table is partial and in-frame only. The table lists approximately 4,200 clones, about 31% of them singletons. This clone has a handful of counts. Its antigen is as yet unknown. This clonotype was sampled from a male donor at least 60 years old with stage I lung adenocarcinoma. The sample was lung tumor tissue, taken before any cancer treatment. V usage is TRBV10-2 and J usage is TRBJ1-1, with 7 bases identical to TRBD1. CDR3 nucleotide sequence: TGCGCCAGTGGACAGGTTCTGAACACTGAAGCTTTCTTT. This gives the protein CASGQVLNTEAFF.